The 2 T cell receptor beta chains reported below all come from one sample, sequenced in a study of T cell repertoires in cytomegalovirus infection. Via MiXCR, TCRdb re-called the reads, giving one row per CDR3 protein. The sample holds a few hundred thousand distinct CDR3 sequences, over 8% seen once. Sequencing was carried out using PBMCs. The receptors come from a human donor in good health (CMV status not recorded). Some clones in this sample may be carry-over from other donors' samples.

This clonotype was detected only a few times. V is TRBV5-1 and J is TRBJ1-1; 9 bases map to TRBD1. Trimming at V came to 2 bases and at J to 7 bases, leaving 6 bases not matched to a gene. This CDR3 region has 14 residues. Germline V gene lookup returns CDR1 SGHRS and CDR2 YFSETQ. The CDR3 loop is CASSFKQGAGEAFF. The CDR3 DNA follows: TGCGCCAGCAGCTTTAAACAGGGGGCTGGTGAAGCTTTCTTT. The complete variable domain, with remaining parts taken from reference TRBV5-1 and TRBJ1-1, reads KAGVTQTPRYLIKTRGQQVTLSCSPISGHRSVSWYQQTPGQGLQFLFEYFSETQRNKGNFPGRFSGRQFSNSRSEMNVSTLELGDSALYLCASSFKQGAGEAFFGQGTRLTVV.

This clonotype has ten or more counts. The chain recombines TRBV6-2 or TRBV6-3 with TRBJ1-2; D is unclear. Germline assignment: CDR1 MNHEY and CDR2 SVGEGT. V was pared by 1 base and J by 6 bases, with 9 bases between. The CDR3 covers 13 residues. CDR3 DNA sequence: TGTGCCAGCAGTTACTTCGCAGTTAATGGCTACACCTTC. This codes for CASSYFAVNGYTF.